This TCR beta chain was captured by sequencing in a study of blood T cell repertoires in COVID-19. Overall study: The origin of the acute and convalescent COVID-19 samples was the United States, Italy and Spain. PBMCs, B-cell-depleted T cells, or T cells were the source of the cDNA or gDNA that made up the material.

In the authors' methods: Researchers report that nucleated cell counts were estimated from reference gene primer amplification. Clones were read by immunoSEQ multiplex PCR, and TCRdb kept only the in-frame ones, dropping some. That table furnishes V, J and clone size, whereas the DNA furnished D and trimming. The table includes 150,000 or so clones, 76% detected once. The specimen was peripheral blood. The source is a woman over 75 with active or convalescent COVID-19.

CDR3: CASSIVAADTGELFF. Written as DNA, the CDR3 is TGTGCCAGTAGTATTGTTGCCGCGGACACCGGGGAGCTGTTTTTT. The chain carries TRBV19 and TRBJ2-2; D remains unclear. From germline, CDR1 is LNHDA and CDR2 SQIVND (reference sequence). Trimming cost V 3 bases and J 3 bases, with 11 bases left between them. This CDR3 spans 15 amino acids.